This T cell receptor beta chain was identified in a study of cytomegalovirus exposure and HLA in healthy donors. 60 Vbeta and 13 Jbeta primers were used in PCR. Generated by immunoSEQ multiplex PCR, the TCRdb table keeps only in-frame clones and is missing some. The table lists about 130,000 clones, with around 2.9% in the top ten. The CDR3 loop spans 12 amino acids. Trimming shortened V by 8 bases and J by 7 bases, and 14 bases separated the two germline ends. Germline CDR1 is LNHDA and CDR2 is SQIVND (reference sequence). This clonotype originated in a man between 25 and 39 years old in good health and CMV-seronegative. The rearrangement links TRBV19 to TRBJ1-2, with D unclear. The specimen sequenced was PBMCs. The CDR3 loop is CASGYAGSGYTF. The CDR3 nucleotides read TGTGCCAGTGGCTATGCGGGGTCTGGCTACACCTTC.